What follows are 10 T cell receptor beta chains derived from one specimen sequenced in a study of blood T cell repertoires in COVID-19. Assay: immunoSEQ multiplex PCR; the TCRdb copy retains only in-frame clones and omits some. The sample records approximately 280,000 clones, 75% to 90% being singletons. Sequenced: peripheral blood. The receptors originated from a woman aged 60 to 75 with acute or convalescent COVID-19.

The chain recombines TRBV7-3 with TRBJ2-2; 7 bases map to TRBD2. Germline CDR1 is SGHTA and CDR2 is FQGTGA. J gave up 4 bases and V 2 bases, and 4 bases lay outside the gene matches. The CDR3 length is 15 residues. CDR3 sequence (DNA): TGTGCCAGCAGCTTAGGGAGGGCTCGCACCGGGGAGCTGTTTTTT. It codes for CASSLGRARTGELFF.

The V gene is TRBV4-3, the J gene TRBJ2-1; TRBD1 aligns across 10 bases. The CDR3 has 15 amino acids. V gave up 0 bases and J gave up 7 bases; unmatched junction bases: 3. Per the germline V gene, CDR1 is LGHNA and CDR2 is YSLEER. For the CDR3, the DNA is TGCGCCAGCAGCCAAGAAGGGACAGGGGAAAATGAGCAGTTCTTC. Encoded protein: CASSQEGTGENEQFF.

For this clone: A read error may produce the germline difference seen at one junction end. This chain joins TRBV7-2 and TRBJ2-3, with TRBD2 matching 8 bases. Germline CDR1 and CDR2: SGHTA and FQGNSA. This CDR3 is built from 18 residues. The CDR3 DNA reads as TGTGCCAGCAGCTTTTTTAGCGGGATTCCTCTTAGCACAGATAAGCAGTATTTT. It encodes CASSFFSGIPLSTDKQYF.

V is TRBV7-9 and J is TRBJ1-5, with D uncertain. V lost 10 bases and J lost 4, with 14 bases in between. The length of the CDR3 is 13 residues. The V gene's germline CDR1 is SEHNR and CDR2 FQNEAQ (reference sequence). The CDR3 nucleotides are TGTGCCACTCTAGAGTCGGAGAATCAGCCCCAGCATTTT. Residues: CATLESENQPQHF.

V gene TRBV18 combines with J gene TRBJ2-3; TRBD2 matches 8 bases. The germline V gene encodes CDR1 KGHSH and CDR2 LQKENI. The J segment lost 0 bases and the V segment lost 3 bases, leaving 2 bases of the junction unmatched. This CDR3 has 15 amino acids. DNA for the CDR3: TGTGCCAGCTCACCTAGCGGGGCAAGCACAGATACGCAGTATTTT. Residues: CASSPSGASTDTQYF.

The rearrangement joins TRBV19 to TRBJ1-4; D might be TRBD1 (5 bases). V was cut by 5 bases and J by 4 bases, with 14 bases left in between. CDR3 length: 15 residues. Germline V CDR1 and CDR2: LNHDA, SQIVND (reference sequence). The CDR3, as DNA: TGTGCCAGTAGTTTGAGGAGACAGCATAATGAAAAACTGTTTTTT. It is translated as CASSLRRQHNEKLFF.

This chain connects TRBV6-5 to TRBJ2-3, with a tentative D call TRBD2 (5 bases). The germline V gene encodes CDR1 MNHEY and CDR2 SVGAGI. The CDR3 has 15 residues. V lost 5 bases and J lost 1, with 13 bases in between. In DNA, the CDR3 is TGTGCCAGCAGTCCTCGGGGTGGAGGCACAGATACGCAGTATTTT. This encodes CASSPRGGGTDTQYF.

This chain connects TRBV28 to TRBJ1-1; D is undetermined. Germline-derived CDR1 and CDR2 are MDHEN and SYDVKM. V shed 3 bases and J shed 3 bases, with 17 bases lying between them. The CDR3 is 16 amino acids. CDR3 in amino acids: CASSFSSEGRYTEAFF. CDR3 DNA: TGTGCCAGCAGTTTCTCGTCGGAGGGAAGGTACACTGAAGCTTTCTTT.

The chain links TRBV7-8 to TRBJ2-2, with TRBD1 matching 9 bases. CDR3 length: 17 amino acids. V shed 5 bases and J 4 bases; nucleotides not matched to a gene: 11. CDR1 is SGHVS, CDR2 FQNEAQ, per germline. The CDR3 DNA follows: TGTGCCAGCAGCCCCCCTTCCGGGACAGGGCGCACCGGGGAGCTGTTTTTT. The encoded protein is CASSPPSGTGRTGELFF.

The chain recombines TRBV27 with TRBJ2-6; tentatively, D is TRBD1 (6 bases). Per the germline V gene, CDR1 is MNHEY and CDR2 is SMNVEV (reference sequence). The V gene lost 10 bases and the J gene lost 0 bases, with 10 bases spanning the gap. The CDR3 sequence is 14 residues long. The CDR3 nucleotides are TGTGCCACACGAGGGGGCTCTGGGGCCAACGTCCTGACTTTC. Protein product: CATRGGSGANVLTF. The complete variable domain, with remaining parts taken from reference TRBV27 and TRBJ2-6, reads EAQVTQNPRYLITVTGKKLTVTCSQNMNHEYMSWYRQDPGLGLRQIYYSMNVEVTDKGDVPEGYKVSRKEKRNFPLILESPSPNQTSLYFCATRGGSGANVLTFGAGSRLTVL.